A single sample is the source of the 32 T cell receptor beta chains below, sequenced in a study of T cells in Graves' hyperthyroidism and ophthalmopathy. TCR beta CDR3 regions were amplified from RNA transcripts. Primed by the HTBI set, a first-round RT-PCR was run on the TCR CDR3. Using its own MiXCR run on the multiplex PCR reads, TCRdb lists one record per CDR3 protein. The table has approximately 420,000 distinct CDR3 sequences, under 15% seen once. Sequenced: blood. The receptors derive from a woman aged 30 to 39 with Graves' hyperthyroidism.

This chain joins TRBV27 and TRBJ2-6; maybe TRBD1 (6 bases). The V end was cut by 1 base, the J end by 0 bases, with 13 bases between. Germline V gene lookup returns CDR1 MNHEY and CDR2 SMNVEV (reference sequence). The CDR3 is made up of 18 amino acids. This chain's CDR3 is CASSLFPGVLSGANVLTF. The CDR3 nucleotides are TGTGCCAGCAGTTTATTCCCAGGGGTGCTCTCTGGGGCCAACGTCCTGACTTTC.

This clonotype was detected ten times or more. The chain joins TRBV7-3 to TRBJ1-2; D not resolved. Germline loops: CDR1 SGHTA, CDR2 FQGTGA. The CDR3 loop spans 14 amino acids. V lost 5 bases to trimming and J lost 3 bases, with 13 bases between them. CDR3 amino acids: CASSPSGADYGYTF. The CDR3 DNA reads as TGTGCCAGCAGCCCAAGTGGTGCAGACTATGGCTACACCTTC. Full variable domain (outside the CDR3, taken from reference TRBV7-3 and TRBJ1-2): GAGVSQTPSNKVTEKGKYVELRCDPISGHTALYWYRQSLGQGPEFLIYFQGTGAADDSGLPNDRFFAVRPEGSVSTLKIQRTERGDSAVYLCASSPSGADYGYTFGSGTRLTVV.

This clonotype was detected ten times or more. This chain joins TRBV2 and TRBJ1-6; 9 nucleotides agree with TRBD1. The CDR3 consists of 21 residues. V shed 1 base and J 9 bases; nucleotides not matched to a gene: 22. Germline CDR1 and CDR2: SNHLY and FYNNEI. The chain's CDR3 is CASSEVGLSIPGTGRGSPLHF. CDR3 coding DNA: TGTGCCAGCAGTGAAGTAGGATTGTCCATACCCGGGACAGGGAGAGGTTCACCCCTCCACTTT. Filled out from reference TRBV2 and TRBJ1-6, the complete variable domain reads EPEVTQTPSHQVTQMGQEVILRCVPISNHLYFYWYRQILGQKVEFLVSFYNNEISEKSEIFDDQFSVERPDGSNFTLKIRSTKLEDSAMYFCASSEVGLSIPGTGRGSPLHFGNGTRLTVT.

The chain uses TRBV14 and TRBJ2-5; 7 positions agree with TRBD2. Germline CDR1 reads SGHDN; CDR2 reads FVKESK. The V segment lost 4 bases and the J segment 0 bases; nucleotides outside the gene matches: 11. The CDR3 spans 17 residues. The CDR3 DNA sequence: TGTGCCAGCAGCCCGTTGGTGTCTAGCGGAAACCAAGAGACCCAGTACTTC. Its protein product is CASSPLVSSGNQETQYF.

In this sample, this clonotype turned up many times. The rearrangement uses TRBV2 and TRBJ2-5, with D maybe TRBD1 (7 bases). V was clipped by 1 base and J by 5 bases, with 11 bases between them. Germline CDR1 SNHLY, CDR2 FYNNEI. This CDR3 contains 14 residues. CDR3 residues: CASSEVTGRETQYF. For the CDR3, the DNA is TGTGCCAGCAGTGAAGTGACAGGGAGGGAGACCCAGTACTTC.

A note on this clonotype: Given a much more abundant clone one base away, this may be a read error. This chain connects TRBV7-2 to TRBJ2-7; a possible D gene is TRBD1 (6 bases). Trimming took off 5 bases at V and 5 bases at J, with 16 bases between the two ends. The length of the CDR3 is 14 residues. Germline assignment: CDR1 SGHTA and CDR2 FQGNSA. The CDR3 spells CASSMTGLGNEQYF. The DNA for the CDR3 is TGTGCCAGCAGCATGACAGGTCTTGGGAACGAGCAGTACTTC.

This clonotype was counted many times. The V gene is TRBV20-1, the J gene TRBJ2-7; TRBD1 aligns across 8 bases. CDR1 and CDR2 (germline): DFQATT, SNEGSKA (reference sequence). V gave up 6 bases and J gave up 3 bases; unmatched junction bases: 4. The CDR3 contains 12 residues. CDR3 nucleotide sequence: TGCAGTGCCCCGGACAGGGTCTACGAGCAGTACTTC. Protein: CSAPDRVYEQYF.

Ten or more counts support this clonotype. V is TRBV4-2 and J is TRBJ2-1; D gene ambiguous. CDR1 is LGHNA, CDR2 YNFKEQ, per germline. Trimming removed 4 bases at V and 5 bases at J, with 6 bases between. The CDR3 contains 12 residues. Written as DNA, the CDR3 is TGTGCCAGCAGCCCCGCGAACAATGAGCAGTTCTTC. Amino acids: CASSPANNEQFF.

Notes on this clonotype: The junction and the germline gene differ at one end; a read error may be behind it. DNA for the CDR3: TGTGCCACCAGTGATGCCCACCTGTCCTACAATGAGCAGTGCTTC. This codes for CATSDAHLSYNEQCF. V usage is TRBV24-1 and J usage is TRBJ2-1, with D unresolved. CDR3 length: 15 residues. Germline assignment: CDR1 KGHDR and CDR2 SFDVKD.

The CDR3 is CASGGLGGSADTQYF. Written as DNA, the CDR3 is TGTGCCAGCGGTGGATTGGGTGGTTCGGCAGATACGCAGTATTTT. The chain combines TRBV12-3 or TRBV12-4 with TRBJ2-3; D unresolved. Trimming left V 8 bases short and J 4 bases short, with 19 bases between. This CDR3 is built from 15 residues.

The V gene is TRBV9, the J gene TRBJ1-1, with TRBD1 matching over 7 bases. This CDR3 is built from 14 residues. The ends lost 3 bases at V and 4 bases at J; junction bases unmatched: 6. Germline V CDR1 and CDR2: SGDLS, YYNGEE. CDR3 sequence (DNA): TGTGCCAGCAGCGCGGGGACAGCAATCACTGAAGCTTTCTTT. It codes for CASSAGTAITEAFF.

In this sample, this clonotype turned up many times. The J gene is TRBJ2-1, the V gene TRBV12-3 or TRBV12-4; D may be TRBD1 (6 bases). The CDR3 contains 15 residues. V was shortened by 3 bases and J by 5 bases, with 14 bases between the two germline ends. CDR3 coding DNA: TGTGCCAGCAGTTTTACAGGGAGTACTGACAATGAGCAGTTCTTC. Its translation is CASSFTGSTDNEQFF.

This clonotype was seen more than once but under ten times. The rearrangement joins TRBV27 to TRBJ2-1, with D perhaps matching TRBD1 (6 bases). The CDR3 is 16 amino acids. V lost 8 bases to trimming and J lost 8 bases, with 25 bases between them. Germline V lookup: CDR1 MNHEY, CDR2 SMNVEV (reference sequence). The CDR3 loop reads CASCSTPGQLCDEQFF. CDR3 sequence (DNA): TGTGCCAGCTGCTCGACCCCGGGACAACTTTGCGATGAGCAGTTCTTC.

V usage is TRBV15 and J usage is TRBJ1-5, with D possibly matching TRBD1 (5 bases). This CDR3 has 18 residues. V was clipped by 0 bases and J by 0 bases, with 15 bases between them. The germline V gene has CDR1 LNHNV and CDR2 YYDKDF (reference sequence). The CDR3 bases are TGTGCCACCAGCAGAGATCTGGCAGGGCCTAATAGCAATCAGCCCCAGCATTTT. Residues: CATSRDLAGPNSNQPQHF.

This clonotype was seen a handful of times. The V and J genes are TRBV5-1 and TRBJ2-1, with 10 bases fitting TRBD2. The CDR3 covers 16 residues. Losses at the gene ends were 0 bases for V and 5 bases for J; bases not matched to a gene: 5. Germline CDR1 reads SGHRS; CDR2 reads YFSETQ. The CDR3 loop is CASSLDFSGGHNEQFF. CDR3 nucleotides: TGCGCCAGCAGCTTGGATTTTAGCGGGGGGCACAATGAGCAGTTCTTC.

The chain's CDR3 is CASSLGTLLYNEQFF. The CDR3 nucleotides are TGTGCCAGCAGTTTGGGGACTCTCCTATACAATGAGCAGTTCTTC. The chain joins TRBV27 to TRBJ2-1; weak D call: TRBD2 (6 bases). The V and J ends lost 3 bases and 4 bases respectively, with 13 bases between them. The CDR3 totals 15 residues. Germline CDR1 MNHEY, CDR2 SMNVEV (reference sequence).

Regarding this clonotype: This may be a read error: a much more frequent sequence differs by one nucleotide. Because it lacks the conserved phenylalanine or tryptophan at the end, this CDR3 is likely a read error. This sequence joins TRBV3-1 and TRBJ2-7; unclear D gene. The CDR3 sequence is 16 residues long. V shed 2 bases and J shed 1 base, with 15 bases lying between them. Germline V CDR1 and CDR2: LGHDT, YNNKEL (reference sequence). In nucleotides, the CDR3 is TGTGCCAGCAGCCAAATCACCGCCGACGAGTCCTACGAGCAGTACCTC. Translation: CASSQITADESYEQYL.

This chain connects TRBV20-1 to TRBJ2-3; tentatively, D is TRBD2 (5 bases). Trimming took off 3 bases at V and 1 base at J, with 11 bases between the two ends. The CDR3 length is 14 residues. Germline CDR1 is DFQATT and CDR2 is SNEGSKA (reference sequence). The CDR3 reads CSASWSGGTDTQYF. The CDR3, as DNA: TGCAGTGCTAGTTGGAGCGGAGGCACAGATACGCAGTATTTT.

This clonotype was found many times. This sequence joins TRBV20-1 and TRBJ2-5, with a weak D call TRBD1 (6 bases). Germline lookup yields CDR1 DFQATT and CDR2 SNEGSKA (reference sequence). Trimming pared 0 bases from V and 4 bases from J, leaving 15 bases between. This CDR3 contains 15 residues. The chain's CDR3 is CSARDLGGQLETQYF. Here the CDR3 DNA reads TGCAGTGCTAGAGATCTTGGTGGACAGCTAGAGACCCAGTACTTC.

V is TRBV20-1 and J is TRBJ2-4; 7 nucleotides match TRBD2. V lost 3 bases and J lost 9; bases outside the gene matches: 5. The CDR3 has 12 residues. Germline V gene data show CDR1 as DFQATT and CDR2 as SNEGSKA (reference sequence). The CDR3 reads CSARETSLIQYF. The DNA of the CDR3 is TGCAGTGCTAGGGAGACTAGCCTCATTCAGTACTTC.

Many counts were recorded for this clonotype. V is TRBV5-1 and J is TRBJ1-2; 8 nucleotides agree with TRBD1. The junction had 7 bases not matched to a gene; V was cut back by 4 bases and J by 2 bases. This CDR3 is 15 amino acids long. Germline lookup yields CDR1 SGHRS and CDR2 YFSETQ. CDR3 coding DNA: TGCGCCAGCAGCCCCGGGGACAGGTCCAACTATGGCTACACCTTC. This encodes CASSPGDRSNYGYTF.

The gene calls are TRBV29-1 and TRBJ2-7, with D perhaps TRBD2 (7 bases). Looked up from germline, CDR1 is SQVTM and CDR2 is ANQGSEA. This CDR3 comprises 14 residues. V was pared by 7 bases and J by 0 bases, with 16 bases between. The CDR3 loop reads CSAWGGGDSYEQYF. The DNA of the CDR3 is TGCAGCGCGTGGGGGGGGGGCGACTCCTACGAGCAGTACTTC.

The chain carries TRBV7-9 and TRBJ2-1; 11 bases fit TRBD2. V was clipped by 7 bases and J by 9 bases; unmatched bases: 5. Germline CDR1 SEHNR, CDR2 FQNEAQ (reference sequence). This CDR3 is built from 13 residues. The CDR3 here is CASKLAGVGEQFF. The CDR3 nucleotides read TGTGCCAGCAAACTAGCGGGAGTGGGTGAGCAGTTCTTC.

This clonotype showed up just a few times. The rearrangement joins TRBV5-1 to TRBJ2-3; perhaps TRBD1 as D (6 bases). This CDR3 contains 17 residues. CDR1 and CDR2 from the germline V gene are SGHRS and YFSETQ. V was shortened by 0 bases and J by 6 bases, with 20 bases between the two germline ends. The DNA of the CDR3 is TGCGCCAGCAGCTTGGCGATTTTGGCGGGCCAGGGGGATACGCAGTATTTT. Amino acids: CASSLAILAGQGDTQYF.

This clonotype was seen repeatedly, ten times or more. The chain links TRBV9 to TRBJ1-2; 8 bases map to TRBD1. V was pared by 3 bases and J by 5 bases, with 9 bases of the junction left unmatched. Germline V CDR1 and CDR2: SGDLS, YYNGEE. This CDR3 has 15 amino acids. CDR3 in amino acids: CASSATYTGGYGYTF. CDR3 nucleotide sequence: TGTGCCAGCAGCGCCACCTACACAGGGGGATATGGCTACACCTTC.

V usage is TRBV3-1 and J usage is TRBJ2-1; 12 positions match TRBD2. In germline, CDR1 is LGHDT, CDR2 YNNKEL (reference sequence). The ends lost 6 bases at V and 12 bases at J; junction bases unmatched: 12. CDR3 length: 15 residues. CDR3 DNA: TGTGCCAGCAGGTCGGTCACTAGCGGGAGGAGCGGGCAGTTCTTC. This sequence encodes CASRSVTSGRSGQFF.

This clonotype was detected ten times or more. The chain joins TRBV28 to TRBJ1-1; no clear D gene. Germline V gene lookup returns CDR1 MDHEN and CDR2 SYDVKM. There are 14 residues in the CDR3. Trimming took 2 bases from V and 5 from J, leaving 12 bases between them. The CDR3 region is CASSLIYGGTEAFF. Here the CDR3 DNA reads TGTGCCAGCAGTTTAATTTACGGCGGAACTGAAGCTTTCTTT.

This clonotype was picked up many times. This chain uses TRBV3-1 with TRBJ1-1; 7 bases match TRBD1. This CDR3 has 13 amino acids. In germline, CDR1 is LGHDT, CDR2 YNNKEL (reference sequence). The V gene end was trimmed by 4 bases and the J gene end by 3 bases; junction bases not matched to a gene: 2. This chain's CDR3 is CASSLTGYTEAFF. CDR3 DNA: TGTGCCAGCAGCCTGACAGGGTACACTGAAGCTTTCTTT.

This clonotype appeared many times. V and J are TRBV19 and TRBJ1-2, with TRBD1 matching 7 bases. Germline CDR1 is LNHDA and CDR2 is SQIVND (reference sequence). The CDR3 contains 13 residues. V gave up 9 bases and J gave up 3 bases; unmatched junction bases: 7. The CDR3 loop is CASSPTGDYGYTF. CDR3 nucleotides: TGTGCCAGCTCACCTACAGGGGACTATGGCTACACCTTC. Based on the CDR3 plus reference TRBV19 and TRBJ1-2, the full variable domain is DGGITQSPKYLFRKEGQNVTLSCEQNLNHDAMYWYRQDPGQGLRLIYYSQIVNDFQKGDIAEGYSVSREKKESFPLTVTSAQKNPTAFYLCASSPTGDYGYTFGSGTRLTVV.

J is TRBJ2-1 and V is TRBV27; 8 nucleotides agree with TRBD2. Germline V gives CDR1 MNHEY, CDR2 SMNVEV (reference sequence). This CDR3 region has 16 residues. The V gene end was trimmed by 3 bases and the J gene end by 5 bases; junction bases not matched to a gene: 9. This CDR3 reads CASSFGSGSEDNEQFF. The DNA for the CDR3 is TGTGCCAGCAGTTTTGGCAGCGGGAGTGAAGACAATGAGCAGTTCTTC.

This clonotype showed up many times. This rearrangement joins TRBV2 to TRBJ1-1; possible D gene TRBD1, 6 bases. CDR1 and CDR2 from the germline V gene are SNHLY and FYNNEI. The V end was cut by 6 bases, the J end by 1 base, with 15 bases between. There are 15 residues in the CDR3. Here the CDR3 reads CASRGTPMRNTEAFF. The DNA for the CDR3 is TGTGCCAGCAGGGGGACACCCATGAGGAACACTGAAGCTTTCTTT.

This clonotype appeared a few times. The chain joins TRBV7-2 to TRBJ2-2; no clear D gene. The CDR3 extends over 13 amino acids. Germline lookup yields CDR1 SGHTA and CDR2 FQGNSA. Trimming cost V 5 bases and J 7 bases, with 11 bases left between them. The CDR3 reads CASSPRTIGELFF. Written as DNA, the CDR3 is TGTGCCAGCAGCCCCCGTACGATCGGGGAGCTGTTTTTT. Full variable domain (missing parts from reference TRBV7-2 and TRBJ2-2): GAGVSQSPSNKVTEKGKDVELRCDPISGHTALYWYRQSLGQGLEFLIYFQGNSAPDKSGLPSDRFSAERTGGSVSTLTIQRTQQEDSAVYLCASSPRTIGELFFGEGSRLTVL.